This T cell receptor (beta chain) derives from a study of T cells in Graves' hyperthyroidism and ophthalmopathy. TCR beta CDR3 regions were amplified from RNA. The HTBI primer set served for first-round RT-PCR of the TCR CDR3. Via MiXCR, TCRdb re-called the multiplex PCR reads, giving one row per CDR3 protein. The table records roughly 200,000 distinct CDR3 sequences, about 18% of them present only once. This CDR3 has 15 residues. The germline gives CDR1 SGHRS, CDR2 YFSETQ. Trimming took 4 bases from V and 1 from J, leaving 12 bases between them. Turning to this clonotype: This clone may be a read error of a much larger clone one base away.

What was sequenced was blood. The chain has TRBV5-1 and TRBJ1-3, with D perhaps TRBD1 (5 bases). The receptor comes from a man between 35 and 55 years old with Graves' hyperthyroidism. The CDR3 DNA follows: TGCGCCAGCAGCGTTGGCAGGGCTTCTGGAAACACCATATATTTT. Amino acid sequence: CASSVGRASGNTIYF.